This entry lists 27 T cell receptor beta chains sequenced from one sample in a study of graft-versus-host responses after intestinal transplantation. Sequencing used immunoSEQ multiplex PCR; TCRdb keeps in-frame clones, though not all of them. Here the sample spans about 57,000 clones, 80% to 90% being singletons. The material was PBMCs, obtained 26 days after transplant. The receptors were gathered from a human patient who received an intestinal transplant, so some T cells may come from the graft donor.

The V gene is TRBV7-2, the J gene TRBJ1-5; D call uncertain. Germline CDR1 reads SGHTA; CDR2 reads FQGNSA. The ends were cut back, 5 bases at V and 3 bases at J, with 14 bases in the middle. This CDR3 spans 15 amino acids. The CDR3 sequence is CASSQGYGDNQPQHF. CDR3 nucleotides: TGTGCCAGCAGCCAAGGTTACGGGGACAATCAGCCCCAGCATTTT.

The chain uses TRBV7-2 and TRBJ1-5; a possible D gene is TRBD1 (5 bases). Germline loops: CDR1 SGHTA, CDR2 FQGNSA. Trimming pared 7 bases from V and 4 bases from J, leaving 14 bases between. The CDR3 consists of 14 residues. CDR3 region: CASTPWGGNQPQHF. The CDR3 DNA sequence: TGTGCCAGCACCCCATGGGGGGGAAATCAGCCCCAGCATTTT.

This rearrangement joins TRBV28 to TRBJ1-4; D possibly corresponds to TRBD1 (5 bases). The CDR3 is 15 residues long. Trimming pared 2 bases from V and 2 bases from J, leaving 9 bases between. From germline, CDR1 is MDHEN and CDR2 SYDVKM. The CDR3 sequence: CASSLTRGTNEKLFF. In DNA form, the CDR3 reads TGTGCCAGCAGTTTAACACGGGGGACTAATGAAAAACTGTTTTTT.

The V call is TRBV30, the J call TRBJ1-6, with D uncertain. CDR3 length: 13 amino acids. From germline, CDR1 is GTSNPN and CDR2 SVGIG (reference sequence). V lost 7 bases and J lost 2, with 9 bases in between. CDR3 coding DNA: TGTGCCTCCGGGGTGCCCTATAATTCACCCCTCCACTTT. Translated: CASGVPYNSPLHF.

This clone was seen just once. The chain has TRBV13 and TRBJ2-1, with 11 bases fitting TRBD1. CDR3 length: 15 residues. Germline assignment: CDR1 PRHDT and CDR2 FYEKMQ (reference sequence). After removal of 5 bases from V and 10 bases from J, the junction contained 10 bases not matched to a gene. In nucleotides, the CDR3 is TGTGCCAGCAGCCCCCGAGGACAGGGGGCGGAGGAGCAGTTCTTC. It specifies CASSPRGQGAEEQFF.

The chain uses TRBV5-4 and TRBJ2-3, with 9 bases matching TRBD2. Losses at the gene ends were 3 bases for V and 1 base for J; bases not matched to a gene: 3. Looked up from germline, CDR1 is SGHNT and CDR2 is YYREEE (reference sequence). The CDR3 covers 15 residues. The CDR3 loop reads CASSSAGGGTDTQYF. The CDR3 nucleotides are TGTGCCAGCAGCTCAGCGGGGGGCGGCACAGATACGCAGTATTTT.

The chain employs TRBV6-6 and TRBJ1-1; weak D call: TRBD1 (5 bases). Germline lookup yields CDR1 MNHNY and CDR2 SVGAGI (reference sequence). The CDR3 totals 15 residues. The V end was cut by 0 bases, the J end by 2 bases, with 10 bases between. The CDR3 DNA reads TGTGCCAGCAGTTACTCGGGTAGGGGAAACACTGAAGCTTTCTTT. It yields the protein CASSYSGRGNTEAFF.

The chain employs TRBV4-3 and TRBJ1-2; D perhaps matches TRBD1 (5 bases). The ends were cut back, 0 bases at V and 4 bases at J, with 12 bases in the middle. The CDR3 is 15 amino acids. In germline, CDR1 is LGHNA, CDR2 YSLEER. For the CDR3, the DNA is TGCGCCAGCAGCCAAGAGGGGCAGGGTACCTATGGCTACACCTTC. Amino acids: CASSQEGQGTYGYTF.

This clone was seen only once. The gene calls are TRBV28 and TRBJ1-1; a possible D gene is TRBD1 (5 bases). This CDR3 region has 13 residues. Germline CDR1 reads MDHEN; CDR2 reads SYDVKM. The V end was cut by 4 bases, the J end by 5 bases, with 11 bases between. This CDR3 reads CASSSSGWTEAFF. Here the CDR3 DNA reads TGTGCCAGCAGTTCCTCAGGGTGGACTGAAGCTTTCTTT.

V is TRBV28 and J is TRBJ2-5; tentatively, D is TRBD1 (6 bases). Germline CDR1 MDHEN, CDR2 SYDVKM. Trimming shortened V by 2 bases and J by 6 bases, and 10 bases separated the two germline ends. The CDR3 has 13 amino acids. The CDR3 here is CASSLVGQQTQYF. Written as DNA, the CDR3 is TGTGCCAGCAGTTTAGTGGGACAACAGACCCAGTACTTC.

This chain joins TRBV6-1 and TRBJ2-2; a weak D match, TRBD1 (6 bases). Germline CDR1 reads MNHNS; CDR2 reads SASEGT. This CDR3 has 14 residues. V was cut by 6 bases and J by 2 bases, with 10 bases left in between. CDR3 in amino acids: CASSATGNTGELFF. In DNA form, the CDR3 reads TGTGCCAGCAGCGCGACAGGAAACACCGGGGAGCTGTTTTTT.

The rearrangement links TRBV19 to TRBJ2-1; TRBD1 aligns across 7 bases. V lost 3 bases and J lost 3; bases outside the gene matches: 5. In germline, CDR1 is LNHDA, CDR2 SQIVND (reference sequence). The CDR3 totals 15 residues. The CDR3 here is CASSMGRTGYNEQFF. The DNA for the CDR3 is TGTGCCAGTAGTATGGGTCGGACAGGCTACAATGAGCAGTTCTTC.

This clone came up once. V is TRBV7-2 and J is TRBJ1-2; unclear D gene. CDR1 is SGHTA, CDR2 FQGNSA, per germline. The length of the CDR3 is 19 residues. With 2 bases removed from V and 0 bases from J, the gap between germline ends came to 22 bases. The chain's CDR3 is CASSLKGGSRGIPNYGYTF. CDR3 coding DNA: TGTGCCAGCAGCTTAAAAGGTGGTTCGCGAGGAATCCCTAACTATGGCTACACCTTC. Full variable domain (remainder filled in from reference TRBV7-2 and TRBJ1-2): GAGVSQSPSNKVTEKGKDVELRCDPISGHTALYWYRQSLGQGLEFLIYFQGNSAPDKSGLPSDRFSAERTGGSVSTLTIQRTQQEDSAVYLCASSLKGGSRGIPNYGYTFGSGTRLTVV.

The chain combines TRBV28 with TRBJ1-5; D unclear. Germline lookup yields CDR1 MDHEN and CDR2 SYDVKM. V was pared by 7 bases and J by 2 bases, with 6 bases between. The CDR3 covers 12 residues. The CDR3 region has the DNA TGTGCCAGCATGGCCGGCAATCAGCCCCAGCATTTT. It specifies CASMAGNQPQHF. The variable domain in full, with the rest retrieved from reference TRBV28 and TRBJ1-5, is DVKVTQSSRYLVKRTGEKVFLECVQDMDHENMFWYRQDPGLGLRLIYFSYDVKMKEKGDIPEGYSVSREKKERFSLILESASTNQTSMYLCASMAGNQPQHFGDGTRLSIL.

V and J are TRBV9 and TRBJ2-7, with TRBD1 matching over 12 bases. CDR1 is SGDLS, CDR2 YYNGEE, per germline. The V segment lost 4 bases and the J segment 2 bases; nucleotides outside the gene matches: 4. This CDR3 is 15 amino acids long. CDR3 coding DNA: TGTGCCAGCAGCTCGGGACAGGGGGCCACCTACGAGCAGTACTTC. Translating it yields CASSSGQGATYEQYF.

The genes are TRBV27 and TRBJ2-7, with 8 bases aligning to TRBD2. This CDR3 has 15 amino acids. With V trimmed by 6 bases and J by 0 bases, 7 bases remained unmatched. Per the germline V gene, CDR1 is MNHEY and CDR2 is SMNVEV (reference sequence). CDR3 sequence reads: CASSPERGFSYEQYF. CDR3 coding DNA: TGTGCCAGCAGCCCCGAGCGGGGGTTCTCCTACGAGCAGTACTTC.

V is TRBV13 and J is TRBJ2-3, with 7 bases fitting TRBD2. Germline trimming cut 1 base from V and 7 bases from J; bases unmatched to any gene: 2. This CDR3 has 13 residues. Germline loops: CDR1 PRHDT, CDR2 FYEKMQ (reference sequence). As DNA, the CDR3 is TGTGCCAGCAGCTTAGCGGGGGGACATACGCAGTATTTT. Translated: CASSLAGGHTQYF.

CDR3 DNA: TGTGCCAGCAGTTCGGGAGGGGGTAACACCGGGGAGCTGTTTTTT. It specifies CASSSGGGNTGELFF. This sequence joins TRBV28 and TRBJ2-2; 8 nucleotides agree with TRBD2. Germline V gene lookup returns CDR1 MDHEN and CDR2 SYDVKM. J lost 2 bases, V lost 4 bases, and 3 bases had no gene match. The CDR3 sequence is 15 residues long.

The chain joins TRBV19 to TRBJ2-3; D not certain. This CDR3 has 16 amino acids. The germline V gene encodes CDR1 LNHDA and CDR2 SQIVND (reference sequence). V lost 0 bases and J lost 0, with 10 bases in between. The CDR3 protein is CASSIEIETSTDTQYF. The CDR3 DNA follows: TGTGCCAGTAGTATAGAGATAGAAACTAGCACAGATACGCAGTATTTT.

The rearrangement uses TRBV5-4 and TRBJ2-7; D remains ambiguous. CDR1 and CDR2 (germline): SGHNT, YYREEE (reference sequence). The CDR3 consists of 14 residues. V was cut by 0 bases and J by 7 bases, with 14 bases left in between. CDR3 nucleotide sequence: TGTGCCAGCAGCTTGGGCGAGAGTCTACGGGAGCAGTACTTC. Residues: CASSLGESLREQYF. Full variable domain (remainder filled in from reference TRBV5-4 and TRBJ2-7): ETGVTQSPTHLIKTRGQQVTLRCSSQSGHNTVSWYQQALGQGPQFIFQYYREEENGRGNFPPRFSGLQFPNYSSELNVNALELDDSALYLCASSLGESLREQYFGPGTRLTVT.

The chain links TRBV6-6 to TRBJ1-6; 9 nucleotides match TRBD1. The CDR3 totals 16 residues. Germline loops: CDR1 MNHNY, CDR2 SVGAGI (reference sequence). The junction had 8 bases not matched to a gene; V was cut back by 6 bases and J by 5 bases. DNA for the CDR3: TGTGCCAGCAGCCTACCACAGGGGGCGCATAATTCACCCCTCCACTTT. Protein: CASSLPQGAHNSPLHF.

In nucleotides, the CDR3 is TGCGCCAGCAGCCCGCGTGGTAAGCACACTGAAGCTTTCTTT. Amino acid sequence: CASSPRGKHTEAFF. This chain connects TRBV5-1 to TRBJ1-1; no clear D. The CDR3 has 14 residues. V dropped 4 bases and J dropped 3 bases, with 13 bases sitting between them. CDR1 SGHRS and CDR2 YFSETQ come from the germline V gene.

This chain links TRBV2 with TRBJ2-7, with no clear D. V shed 5 bases and J shed 1 base, with 12 bases lying between them. Germline CDR1 and CDR2: SNHLY and FYNNEI. The CDR3 runs to 14 residues. The CDR3: CASSSRGFSYEQYF. DNA of the CDR3: TGTGCCAGCAGTAGTCGAGGCTTTTCCTACGAGCAGTACTTC.

The rearrangement joins TRBV30 to TRBJ1-5; 9 nucleotides align to TRBD1. The CDR3 has 15 amino acids. CDR1 GTSNPN and CDR2 SVGIG come from the germline V gene (reference sequence). With V trimmed by 0 bases and J by 6 bases, 6 bases remained unmatched. The DNA of the CDR3 is TGTGCCTGGAGTGTTCCGGGACAGGGCGGTCAGCCCCAGCATTTT. Its protein is CAWSVPGQGGQPQHF. The full variable domain, its missing parts supplied by reference TRBV30 and TRBJ1-5, is SQTIHQWPATLVQPVGSPLSLECTVEGTSNPNLYWYRQAAGRGLQLLFYSVGIGQISSEVPQNLSASRPQDRQFILSSKKLLLSDSGFYLCAWSVPGQGGQPQHFGDGTRLSIL.

This chain uses TRBV5-5 with TRBJ1-5, with D unclear. Germline CDR1 and CDR2: SGHKS and YYEKEE (reference sequence). V shed 1 base and J shed 5 bases, with 10 bases lying between them. There are 14 residues in the CDR3. The CDR3 bases are TGTGCCAGCAGCTTGCTTTCAGAGGATCAGCCCCAGCATTTT. Protein product: CASSLLSEDQPQHF.

The J gene is TRBJ2-7, the V gene TRBV5-6; 10 bases align to TRBD1. The CDR3 loop spans 14 amino acids. Germline V gene data show CDR1 as SGHDT and CDR2 as YYEEEE. After removal of 3 bases from V and 5 bases from J, the junction contained 5 bases not matched to a gene. The CDR3 region has the DNA TGTGCCAGCAGCTCCGGGACAGGGGTACACGAGCAGTACTTC. It translates to CASSSGTGVHEQYF.

This chain joins TRBV4-2 and TRBJ2-7, with TRBD2 as a possible D gene (6 bases). The CDR3 is 13 residues long. CDR1 LGHNA and CDR2 YNFKEQ come from the germline V gene. The V end lost 0 bases, the J end lost 4 bases, and 7 bases lay between the germline ends. CDR3 coding DNA: TGTGCCAGCAGCCAAGAGCGGGATTACGAGCAGTACTTC. This codes for CASSQERDYEQYF.